What follows are 17 T cell receptor beta chains derived from one specimen sequenced in a study of cytomegalovirus exposure and HLA in healthy donors. This PCR relied on a set of 60 Vbeta primers and 13 Jbeta primers. Profiled with immunoSEQ multiplex PCR; TCRdb holds only in-frame clones, not every one. The table has 95,000 or so clones, around three quarters seen once. Sequences were obtained from PBMCs. These receptor sequences come from a woman in her forties or fifties in good health and CMV-seropositive.

J is TRBJ1-1 and V is TRBV28; a weak D match, TRBD1 (6 bases). The CDR3 length is 15 residues. Germline assignment: CDR1 MDHEN and CDR2 SYDVKM. V was shortened by 5 bases and J by 3 bases, with 16 bases between the two germline ends. Written as DNA, the CDR3 is TGTGCCAGCAGTCCATTCCGAAACAGGGACACTGAAGCTTTCTTT. This encodes CASSPFRNRDTEAFF.

This clone was detected only a few times. This chain uses TRBV2 with TRBJ1-1; possible D gene TRBD1, 5 bases. Germline-derived CDR1 and CDR2 are SNHLY and FYNNEI. Deletions cut 4 bases from V and 4 bases from J, with 16 bases between. The CDR3 runs 15 residues. The CDR3 bases are TGTGCCAGCAGTGTTCAGGGAGGTGGGATCACTGAAGCTTTCTTT. This sequence encodes CASSVQGGGITEAFF.

The rearrangement joins TRBV4-1 to TRBJ2-3; 14 nucleotides align to TRBD2. V was clipped by 0 bases and J by 6 bases; unmatched bases: 11. The CDR3 spans 19 residues. Germline V gene data show CDR1 as MGHRA and CDR2 as YSYEKL. The CDR3 loop reads CASSQDSRGLAGGMDTQYF. In DNA, the CDR3 is TGCGCCAGCAGCCAAGATAGTAGAGGACTAGCGGGAGGAATGGATACGCAGTATTTT.

The V and J genes are TRBV7-8 and TRBJ2-1; D call uncertain. Germline V gene sequence: CDR1 SGHVS, CDR2 FQNEAQ. CDR3 length equals 14 residues. Trimming removed 2 bases at V and 9 bases at J, with 14 bases between. The CDR3 coding sequence is TGTGCCAGCAGCTTACCGCCCGCGTATCCTGAGCAGTTCTTC. Translating it yields CASSLPPAYPEQFF.

The rearrangement links TRBV7-7 to TRBJ2-7; D perhaps matches TRBD1 (6 bases). V lost 1 base and J 4 bases, leaving 14 bases between the germline ends. The CDR3 is 15 amino acids. Per the germline V gene, CDR1 is SSHAT and CDR2 is FNYEAQ (reference sequence). The DNA of the CDR3 is TGTGCCAGCAGCTTAGGTCACAGGGATGGATACGAGCAGTACTTC. It encodes CASSLGHRDGYEQYF. The entire variable domain, with the rest obtained from reference TRBV7-7 and TRBJ2-7, is as follows: GAGVSQSPRYKVTKRGQDVTLRCDPISSHATLYWYQQALGQGPEFLTYFNYEAQPDKSGLPSDRFSAERPEGSISTLTIQRTEQRDSAMYRCASSLGHRDGYEQYFGPGTRLTVT.

This chain uses TRBV30 with TRBJ2-3; perhaps TRBD2 as D (5 bases). CDR3 length: 14 residues. Deletions cut 3 bases from V and 2 bases from J, with 12 bases between. Germline V gene sequence: CDR1 GTSNPN, CDR2 SVGIG (reference sequence). The CDR3 sequence is CAWRVEVLTDTQYF. As DNA, the CDR3 is TGTGCCTGGAGAGTGGAGGTGCTCACAGATACGCAGTATTTT.

The chain carries TRBV29-1 and TRBJ2-1; the match to TRBD2 covers 12 bases. J was trimmed by 0 bases and V by 3 bases; bases with no gene match: 12. CDR1 SQVTM and CDR2 ANQGSEA come from the germline V gene. The CDR3 is 19 residues long. CDR3 residues: CSVDNPGLAGGHSYNEQFF. The CDR3 nucleotides are TGCAGCGTTGATAACCCTGGGCTAGCGGGAGGGCACTCCTACAATGAGCAGTTCTTC.

The chain is built from TRBV27 and TRBJ2-7; TRBD2 aligns across 14 bases. This CDR3 region has 17 residues. V lost 2 bases and J lost 6; bases outside the gene matches: 9. Germline V gene sequence: CDR1 MNHEY, CDR2 SMNVEV (reference sequence). The CDR3 loop reads CASSLGNGLAGGSEQYF. CDR3 nucleotides: TGTGCCAGCAGTTTAGGCAACGGACTAGCGGGAGGTTCCGAGCAGTACTTC.

The chain uses TRBV5-8 and TRBJ1-1; the D gene is possibly TRBD1 (6 bases). The CDR3 is 15 amino acids. CDR1 is SGHTS and CDR2 is YDEGEE in the germline V gene. Trimming stripped 1 base from V and 3 bases from J, with 13 bases between. CDR3 coding DNA: TGTGCCAGCAGCTTGTATTCCCCAGGGGACACTGAAGCTTTCTTT. Translated, it gives CASSLYSPGDTEAFF.

This sequence joins TRBV9 and TRBJ2-7, with D possibly matching TRBD2 (6 bases). Germline V gene lookup returns CDR1 SGDLS and CDR2 YYNGEE. The CDR3 spans 14 residues. V gave up 0 bases and J gave up 4 bases, with 11 bases separating them. CDR3 nucleotide sequence: TGTGCCAGCAGCGTAGGACTAGAGGTATACGAGCAGTACTTC. Residues: CASSVGLEVYEQYF.

The chain joins TRBV7-2 to TRBJ1-2, with D unresolved. The CDR3 is made up of 16 amino acids. Germline V gene sequence: CDR1 SGHTA, CDR2 FQGNSA. Trimming took 3 bases from V and 8 from J, leaving 22 bases between them. The CDR3 loop is CASSFTIGPPREGYTF. In DNA form, the CDR3 reads TGTGCCAGCAGCTTCACAATTGGGCCCCCGAGGGAGGGCTACACCTTC.

The rearrangement uses TRBV27 and TRBJ2-5; 11 bases fit TRBD2. The junction had 7 bases not matched to a gene; V was cut back by 8 bases and J by 2 bases. The CDR3 contains 15 residues. CDR1 MNHEY and CDR2 SMNVEV come from the germline V gene (reference sequence). The CDR3 reads CASRSGRAAQETQYF. As DNA, the CDR3 is TGTGCCAGCCGTAGCGGGAGGGCCGCGCAAGAGACCCAGTACTTC.

J is TRBJ1-2 and V is TRBV4-3, with D perhaps matching TRBD1 (6 bases). The germline V and J ends were trimmed by 0 bases and 0 bases, with 8 bases remaining between them. The germline gives CDR1 LGHNA, CDR2 YSLEER. The CDR3 runs 15 residues. In DNA form, the CDR3 reads TGCGCCAGCAGCCAAGAGGGGGCCTCTAACTATGGCTACACCTTC. This encodes CASSQEGASNYGYTF.

The sample holds one count of this clone. This chain uses TRBV4-1 with TRBJ2-1, with D possibly TRBD2 on 6 matching bases. Trimming cost V 0 bases and J 5 bases, with 14 bases left between them. CDR1 MGHRA and CDR2 YSYEKL come from the germline V gene. The length of the CDR3 is 16 residues. The CDR3 DNA follows: TGCGCCAGCAGCCAAGAGACTGGCGGGAACAACAATGAGCAGTTCTTC. This encodes CASSQETGGNNNEQFF.

The chain is built from TRBV7-9 and TRBJ1-4; 7 bases align to TRBD1. There are 12 residues in the CDR3. The V and J ends lost 7 bases and 13 bases, in that order; junction bases with no gene match: 9. Germline V gene lookup returns CDR1 SEHNR and CDR2 FQNEAQ (reference sequence). CDR3 DNA: TGTGCCAGCAACTTGGGGGGACAGTCACTGTTTTTT. This translates into CASNLGGQSLFF.

The rearrangement uses TRBV2 and TRBJ2-2, with D maybe TRBD2 (6 bases). Germline V gene lookup returns CDR1 SNHLY and CDR2 FYNNEI. V was trimmed by 5 bases and J by 6 bases, leaving 13 bases between them. The CDR3 length is 14 residues. The CDR3 bases are TGTGCCAGCAGTTCATCCAGGGAGGCCGGGGAGCTGTTTTTT. It encodes CASSSSREAGELFF.

This clone has more than one count but fewer than ten. The chain couples TRBV9 to TRBJ1-1; D ambiguous. Germline V lookup: CDR1 SGDLS, CDR2 YYNGEE. Trimming took 8 bases from V and 11 from J, leaving 22 bases between them. There are 13 residues in the CDR3. CDR3 nucleotide sequence: TGTGCCAGTACTAGAGGACTACCTGAAGAGGCTTTCTTT. It encodes CASTRGLPEEAFF. The full variable domain, with the rest looked up from reference TRBV9 and TRBJ1-1, is DSGVTQTPKHLITATGQRVTLRCSPRSGDLSVYWYQQSLDQGLQFLIQYYNGEERAKGNILERFSAQQFPDLHSELNLSSLELGDSALYFCASTRGLPEEAFFGQGTRLTVV.